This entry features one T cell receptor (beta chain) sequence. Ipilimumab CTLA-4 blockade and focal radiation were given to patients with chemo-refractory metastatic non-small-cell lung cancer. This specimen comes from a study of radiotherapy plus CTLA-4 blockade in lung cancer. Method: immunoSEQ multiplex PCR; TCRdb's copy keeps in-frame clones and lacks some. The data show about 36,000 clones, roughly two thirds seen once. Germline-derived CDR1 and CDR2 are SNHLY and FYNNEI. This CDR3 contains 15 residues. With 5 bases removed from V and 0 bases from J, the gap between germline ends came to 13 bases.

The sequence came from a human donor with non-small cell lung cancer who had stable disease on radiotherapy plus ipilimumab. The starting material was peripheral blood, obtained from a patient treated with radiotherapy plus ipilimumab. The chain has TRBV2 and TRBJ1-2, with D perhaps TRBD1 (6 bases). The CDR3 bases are TGTGCCAGCAGTCCGCAAGGACAGACTAACTATGGCTACACCTTC. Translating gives CASSPQGQTNYGYTF.